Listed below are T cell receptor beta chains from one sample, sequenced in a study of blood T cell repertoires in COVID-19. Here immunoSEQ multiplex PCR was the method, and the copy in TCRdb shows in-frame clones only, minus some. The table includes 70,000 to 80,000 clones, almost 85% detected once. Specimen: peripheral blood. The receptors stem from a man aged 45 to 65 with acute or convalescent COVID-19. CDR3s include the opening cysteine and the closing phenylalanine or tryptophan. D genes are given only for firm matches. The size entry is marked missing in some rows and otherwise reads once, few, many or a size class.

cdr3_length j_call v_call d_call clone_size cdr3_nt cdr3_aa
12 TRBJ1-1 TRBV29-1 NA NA TGCAGCGTCGACAGAATGAACACTGAAGCTTTCTTT CSVDRMNTEAFF
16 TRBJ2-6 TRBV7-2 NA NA TGTGCCAGCAGCGACTCGACGGGTAAGGGGGCCAACGTCCTGACTTTC CASSDSTGKGANVLTF
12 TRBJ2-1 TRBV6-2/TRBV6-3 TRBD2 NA TGTGCCAGCAGTTACCGGCGGGGGGAGCAGTTCTTC CASSYRRGEQFF
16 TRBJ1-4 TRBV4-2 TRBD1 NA TGTGCCAGCAGCCAAGCAGCAGGACAGGGGGATGAAAAACTGTTTTTT CASSQAAGQGDEKLFF
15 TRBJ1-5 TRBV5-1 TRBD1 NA TGCGCCAGCAGCTCCGGGACAGGGTTAAATCAGCCCCAGCATTTT CASSSGTGLNQPQHF
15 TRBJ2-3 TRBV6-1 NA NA TGTGCCAGCAGTGAAGCGGAACTAGGCGCGGATACGCAGTATTTT CASSEAELGADTQYF
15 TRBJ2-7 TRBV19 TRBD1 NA TGTGCCAGTAGTATCGGGGGACAGGGTGCCTACGAGCAGTACTTC CASSIGGQGAYEQYF
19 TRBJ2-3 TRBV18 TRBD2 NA TGTGCCAGCTCACCCGCAGGGTTTCTAGCGGGGACTAGCACAGATACGCAGTATTTT CASSPAGFLAGTSTDTQYF
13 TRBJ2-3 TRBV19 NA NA TGTGCCAGTAGTCAGGGATTCACAGATACGCAGTATTTT CASSQGFTDTQYF
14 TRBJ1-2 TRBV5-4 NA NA TGTGCCAGCAGCTCGAAGGACAGCCGCTATGGCTACACCTTC CASSSKDSRYGYTF
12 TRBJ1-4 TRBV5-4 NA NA TGTGCCAGCAGCCGGGACGGGGGGGAACTGTTTTTT CASSRDGGELFF
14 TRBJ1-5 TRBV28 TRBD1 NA TGTGCCAGCAGAGACAGGGGTGGGAATCAGCCCCAGCATTTT CASRDRGGNQPQHF
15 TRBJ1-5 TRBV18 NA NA TGTGCCAGCTCACCCCTCGGGGGTCCCAATCAGCCCCAGCATTTT CASSPLGGPNQPQHF
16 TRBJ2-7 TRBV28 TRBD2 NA TGTGCCAGCAGTTTAACGGCCGCAGGGACTACCTACGAGCAGTACTTC CASSLTAAGTTYEQYF
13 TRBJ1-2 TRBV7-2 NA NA TGTGCCAGCAGCTCCGGGACACAGGATGGCTACACCTTC CASSSGTQDGYTF
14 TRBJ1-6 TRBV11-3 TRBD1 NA TGTGCCAGCAGCTTGACAGGGAATAATTCACCCCTCCACTTT CASSLTGNNSPLHF
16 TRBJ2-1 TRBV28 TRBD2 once TGTGCCAGCAGAACTGGAACTAGCGGGCCACACAATGAGCAGTTCTTC CASRTGTSGPHNEQFF
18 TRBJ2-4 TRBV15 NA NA TGTGCCACCAGCTCTAAGGTCGGGGAACCTCTAGCCAAAAACATTCAGTACTTC CATSSKVGEPLAKNIQYF
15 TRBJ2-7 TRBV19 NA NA TGTGCCAGTAGTCCCAGGGGTCTAGTTTCCTACGAGCAGTACTTC CASSPRGLVSYEQYF
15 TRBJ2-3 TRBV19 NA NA TGTGCCAGTAGTATAGATGGCAGGGGTGTGGATACGCAGTATTTT CASSIDGRGVDTQYF
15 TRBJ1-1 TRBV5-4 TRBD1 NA TGTGCCAGCAGCTTGGAGGGACAGGGGAACACTGAAGCTTTCTTT CASSLEGQGNTEAFF
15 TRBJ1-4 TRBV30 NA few TGTGCCTGGAGTGCCCCACAGGGCTGGGGTGAAAAACTGTTTTTT CAWSAPQGWGEKLFF
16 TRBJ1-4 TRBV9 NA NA TGTGCCAGCAGCGTAGCTAAGACAGGAGAAAATGAAAAACTGTTTTTT CASSVAKTGENEKLFF
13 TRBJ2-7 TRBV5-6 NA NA TGTGCCAGCAGTAGACGGGTTGCCTACGAGCAGTACTTC CASSRRVAYEQYF
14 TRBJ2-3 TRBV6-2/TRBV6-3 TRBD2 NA TGTGCCAGCAGTTTAGCGGGACCCACAGATACGCAGTATTTT CASSLAGPTDTQYF
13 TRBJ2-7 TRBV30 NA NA TGTGCCTGGACCCTGGGAGGTCTCTACGAGCAGTACTTC CAWTLGGLYEQYF
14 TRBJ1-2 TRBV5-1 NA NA TGCGCCAGCAGCTTGGACACAGACGACTATGGCTACACCTTC CASSLDTDDYGYTF
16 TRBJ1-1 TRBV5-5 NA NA TGTGCCAGCAGCCCCGGTGCAGGGCCGATGAACACTGAAGCTTTCTTT CASSPGAGPMNTEAFF